The T cell receptor (beta chain) described here comes from a study of OX40 agonist ivuxolimab in advanced cancers. The ends were cut back, 5 bases at V and 8 bases at J, with 15 bases in the middle. The CDR3 has 13 residues. Germline lookup yields CDR1 SGDLS and CDR2 YYNGEE. In regard to this clone: What it recognizes is unknown.

General observations from the study: Researchers report that CD8+ T cells had, on average, more expanded clones than CD4+.

Some clones are missing from TCRdb's copy, which holds only in-frame ones; the method was immunoSEQ multiplex PCR. Of 6,000 to 6,500 clones in the sample, approximately 81% were seen once. The starting material was CD4+ or CD8+ T cells sorted from blood, obtained in a trial of the OX40 agonist ivuxolimab. The chain employs TRBV9 and TRBJ2-3; possibly TRBD1 for D (6 bases). This clonotype was obtained from an adult with an advanced solid tumor such as melanoma, head and neck, liver or kidney cancer. In nucleotides, the CDR3 is TGTGCCAGCAGAGGACAGCTCGAAGGTACGCAGTATTTT. The encoded protein is CASRGQLEGTQYF. The variable domain in full, completed from reference TRBV9 and TRBJ2-3, reads DSGVTQTPKHLITATGQRVTLRCSPRSGDLSVYWYQQSLDQGLQFLIQYYNGEERAKGNILERFSAQQFPDLHSELNLSSLELGDSALYFCASRGQLEGTQYFGPGTRLTVL.